This is a list of T cell receptor beta chains from one sample in a study of hypomethylating agent response in myelodysplastic syndrome. The repertoire was sequenced with immunoSEQ multiplex PCR; TCRdb's copy has only in-frame clones and lacks some. The data show approximately 4,400 clones, around 84% seen once. Sequenced material: bone marrow, taken before or after starting hypomethylating agent treatment for myelodysplastic syndrome (not recorded which). The receptors were gathered from a human donor with myelodysplastic syndrome. The CDR3 runs from the conserved cysteine through the conserved F or W. Fields, in order: D gene, clone size, J gene, V gene, CDR3 DNA, CDR3 protein. A D gene is named only where the DNA matches it firmly. Clone sizes are given selectively: once, few, many, or a class where the clone is expanded.

>.|.|TRBJ1-3|TRBV21-1
TGTGCCAGCAGCCCCGGGACAGGGAACGGAAACACCATATATTTT
CASSPGTGNGNTIYF
>TRBD1|.|TRBJ1-6|TRBV25-1
TGTGCCAGCAGTGAAATCCGGGACAGGGGTTCACCCCTCCACTTT
CASSEIRDRGSPLHF
>.|.|TRBJ2-2|TRBV28
TGTGCCAGCAGCACTAGAATCACTTCAAACACCGGGGAGCTGTTTTTT
CASSTRITSNTGELFF
>.|.|TRBJ2-7|TRBV5-1
TGCGCCAGCAGCTTGGGAGGGACGGCTCTCTACGAGCAGTACTTC
CASSLGGTALYEQYF
>.|.|TRBJ1-5|TRBV28
TGTGCCAGCAGTTTCCGGGCTGCCGGGAATAGCAATCAGCCCCAGCATTTT
CASSFRAAGNSNQPQHF
>.|.|TRBJ2-7|TRBV28
TGTGCCAGCACCAGCCCCACAACGAGCGAGCAGTACTTC
CASTSPTTSEQYF
>TRBD1|.|TRBJ2-1|TRBV23-1
TGCGCCAGCAGTCCTCCTCTATCCCCCGACAGGGGAAAAGGGCACAATGAGCAGTTCTTC
CASSPPLSPDRGKGHNEQFF
>.|.|TRBJ2-7|TRBV5-5
TGTGCCAGCAGCTTGGAAGAGGGGAGGTACGAGCAGTACTTC
CASSLEEGRYEQYF
>TRBD2|.|TRBJ2-1|TRBV15
TGTGCCACCAGCAGAGTAGGACATTTAGCGGGAGCGTGGAATGAGCAGTTCTTC
CATSRVGHLAGAWNEQFF
>.|.|TRBJ1-6|TRBV27
TGTGCCAGCAGTTTAAATTCAGGTTATAATTCACCCCTCCACTTT
CASSLNSGYNSPLHF
>.|.|TRBJ1-2|TRBV27
TGTGCCAGCACCCGTTGGGGGACGGCGAACTATGGCTACACCTTC
CASTRWGTANYGYTF
>.|once|TRBJ1-5|TRBV15
TGTGCCACCAGCAGAGATTACAGGGCAGAACAGCCCCAGCATTTT
CATSRDYRAEQPQHF
>.|.|TRBJ1-2|TRBV5-1
TGCGCCAGCAGACAGGAGATTGGCTACACCTTC
CASRQEIGYTF
>TRBD2|.|TRBJ2-7|TRBV28
TGTGCCAGCAGTTTCCCCACTAGCGGGAGTTTGTTACGGTCCTACGAGCAGTACTTC
CASSFPTSGSLLRSYEQYF
>.|.|TRBJ1-5|TRBV6-6
TGTGCCAGCATAATGAACGGGTCTGGAGCCCAGCATTTT
CASIMNGSGAQHF
>.|once|TRBJ2-2|TRBV29-1
TGCAGCGTTCAAGGGTCTGGGAACACCGGGGAGCTGTTTTTT
CSVQGSGNTGELFF
>.|.|TRBJ2-1|TRBV20-1
TGCAGTGCTAGAGCCGGAGGTGAGCAGTTCTTC
CSARAGGEQFF
>TRBD2|.|TRBJ2-7|TRBV30
TGTGCCTGCGGACTAGCGGGACCTGGCGAGCAGTACTTC
CACGLAGPGEQYF
>.|.|TRBJ2-7|TRBV2
TGTGCCAGCAAGTTGGGGACACAGGTGGCCGAGCAGTACTTC
CASKLGTQVAEQYF
>.|.|TRBJ2-7|TRBV28
TGTGCCAGCAGTTTACTCGCGGGAACCTACGAGCAGTACTTC
CASSLLAGTYEQYF
>TRBD2|.|TRBJ2-1|TRBV6-1
TGTGCCAGCAGTGAGGGACTAGCGGGAGGGTACGATGAGCAGTTCTTC
CASSEGLAGGYDEQFF
>.|.|TRBJ1-3|TRBV19
TGTGCCAGTAGTATGGGGTCTAACTCTGGAAACACCATATATTTT
CASSMGSNSGNTIYF
>TRBD2|.|TRBJ2-1|TRBV7-8
TGTGCCAGCAGCTTAGTTGGGCGGGAGGGCCGGTTCTATGAGCAGTTCTTC
CASSLVGREGRFYEQFF
>.|.|TRBJ1-5|TRBV28
TGTGCCAGCAGTTCGGACAGAGGAGGTAGCAATCAGCCCCAGCATTTT
CASSSDRGGSNQPQHF
>.|.|TRBJ2-2|TRBV5-4
TGTGCCAGCAGCTTGGCCCGCCAGGGTACCGGGGAGCTGTTTTTT
CASSLARQGTGELFF
>TRBD1|.|TRBJ1-5|TRBV5-6
TGTGCCAGCAGCTCGACAGGGGGCGGTAGCAATCAGCCCCAGCATTTT
CASSSTGGGSNQPQHF
>.|.|TRBJ2-4|TRBV28
TGTGCCAGCAGTTCCCCGGGGCAAAACATTCAGTACTTC
CASSSPGQNIQYF
>TRBD1|.|TRBJ2-7|TRBV28
TGTGCCAGCAGTCGACAGGGGGACGAGCAGTACTTC
CASSRQGDEQYF
>.|.|TRBJ2-7|TRBV7-9
TGTGCCAGCAGTTCCGGACGGGTCTACGAGCAGTACTTC
CASSSGRVYEQYF
>.|.|TRBJ2-3|TRBV5-4
TGTGCCAGCAGCTTGTCCGGGATCGGTACGCAGTATTTT
CASSLSGIGTQYF
>TRBD2|.|TRBJ2-5|TRBV5-4
TGTGCCAGCAGCGCGGGAGGGGGGGGTGGTAGCGGGATGAAAGAGACCCAGTACTTC
CASSAGGGGGSGMKETQYF
>.|few|TRBJ1-2|TRBV6-1
TGTGCCAGCAGTGAAGACGGCAGGTCGTATGGCTACACCTTC
CASSEDGRSYGYTF
>TRBD2|few|TRBJ2-7|TRBV4-3
TGCGCCAGCAGCCAAGAAGGGGGACTAGCGGGAGTCTACGAGCAGTACTTC
CASSQEGGLAGVYEQYF
>.|.|TRBJ2-1|TRBV4-3
TGCGCCAGCAGCCAAGAAGGGAATGGTGAGCAGTTCTTC
CASSQEGNGEQFF
>TRBD1|.|TRBJ2-1|TRBV15
TGTGCCACCAGCAGGTACTTACAGGGGAACAATGAGCAGTTCTTC
CATSRYLQGNNEQFF
>TRBD1|.|TRBJ1-2|TRBV6-6
TGTGCCAGCAGCCGGGGACAGGGGAACGGCTACACCTTC
CASSRGQGNGYTF